The present T cell receptor beta chain was sequenced within a study of PD-L1 blockade in urothelial cancer. About the research overall: Analyses used blood from 3 weeks (second dose) and 6 weeks after treatment start.

TCRdb keeps only in-frame clones here, not all; method: immunoSEQ multiplex PCR. The sample contains 20,000 to 25,000 clones, around nine tenths of which appear only once. The source of this sequence is a man aged 45 to 65 with urothelial cancer. Sequenced here: PBMCs, sampled around atezolizumab (anti-PD-L1) treatment.

The CDR3 region has the DNA TGCGCCAGCCACCCGGGACAGGGCTTAAATCAGCCCCAGCATTTT. Protein: CASHPGQGLNQPQHF. The chain employs TRBV5-1 and TRBJ1-5; 9 nucleotides align to TRBD1. Germline V lookup: CDR1 SGHRS, CDR2 YFSETQ. There are 15 residues in the CDR3. V was pared by 7 bases and J by 4 bases, with 9 bases of the junction left unmatched.